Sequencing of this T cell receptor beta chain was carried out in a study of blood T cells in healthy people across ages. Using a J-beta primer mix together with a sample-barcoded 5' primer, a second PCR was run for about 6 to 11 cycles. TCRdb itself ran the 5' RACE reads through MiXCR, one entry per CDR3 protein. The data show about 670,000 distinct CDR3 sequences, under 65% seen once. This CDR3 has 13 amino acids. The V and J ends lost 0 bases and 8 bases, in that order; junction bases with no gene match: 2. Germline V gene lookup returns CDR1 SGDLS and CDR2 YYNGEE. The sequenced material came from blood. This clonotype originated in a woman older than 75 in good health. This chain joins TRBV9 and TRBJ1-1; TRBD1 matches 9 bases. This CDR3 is CASSVGGTGEAFF. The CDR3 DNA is TGTGCCAGCAGCGTAGGGGGGACAGGGGAAGCTTTCTTT.